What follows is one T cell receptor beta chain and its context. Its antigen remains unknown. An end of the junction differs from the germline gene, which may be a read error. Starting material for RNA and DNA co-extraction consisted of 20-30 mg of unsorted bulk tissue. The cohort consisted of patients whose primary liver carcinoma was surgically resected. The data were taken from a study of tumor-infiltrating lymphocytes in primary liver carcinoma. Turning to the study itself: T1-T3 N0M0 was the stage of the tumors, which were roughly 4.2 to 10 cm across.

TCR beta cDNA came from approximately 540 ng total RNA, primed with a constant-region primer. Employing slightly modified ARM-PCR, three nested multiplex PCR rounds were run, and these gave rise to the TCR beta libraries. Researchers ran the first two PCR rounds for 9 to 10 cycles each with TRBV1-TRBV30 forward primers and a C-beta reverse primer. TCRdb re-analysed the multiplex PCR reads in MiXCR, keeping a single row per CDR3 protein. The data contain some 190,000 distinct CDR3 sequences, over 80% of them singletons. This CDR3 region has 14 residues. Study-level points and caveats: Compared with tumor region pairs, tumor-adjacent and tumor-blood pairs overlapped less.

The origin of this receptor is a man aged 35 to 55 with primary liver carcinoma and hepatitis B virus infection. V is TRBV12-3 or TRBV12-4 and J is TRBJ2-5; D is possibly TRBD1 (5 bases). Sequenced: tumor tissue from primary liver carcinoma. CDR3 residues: CSSSFSGNEETQYF. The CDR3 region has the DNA TGTTCCAGCAGTTTTTCAGGGAATGAGGAGACCCAATACTTC.